This TCR beta chain was observed in a study of Ad26.COV2.S vaccination and SARS-CoV-2 variants. The wider study: The Ad26.COV2.S arm of the COV1001 trial was where the donor was placed. Study-wide results and caveats: Breadth, reportedly substantial, characterized the spike-specific CD8+ and CD4+ T cell responses after vaccination. Breadth of non-spike TCRs did not differ between vaccinees and placebo recipients.

As to treatment: roughly 20 received Ad26.COV2.S at low or high dose, single or two shots; several received placebo; per-sample allocation not given. Sample collection was performed on day 63 after the first vaccine or placebo injection. Vaccination employed an Ad26 vector expressing the Wuhan-strain SARS-CoV-2 spike. This CDR3 contains 15 residues. With 1 base removed from V and 1 base from J, the gap between germline ends came to 11 bases. Germline V gene data show CDR1 as MGHDK and CDR2 as SYGVNS. Assay used: immunoSEQ multiplex PCR; TCRdb lists only in-frame clones, some missing. The data contain hundreds of thousands of clones, about 88% of them singletons. A word on this clone: Its matching antigen is unknown.

The specimen comprised peripheral blood, sampled in a trial of Ad26.COV2.S vaccine versus placebo. The chain is built from TRBV25-1 and TRBJ2-7; tentative D call: TRBD1 (7 bases). This receptor was taken from a person between 18 and 59 years old who received the Ad26.COV2.S COVID-19 vaccine or a placebo. The CDR3 region has the DNA TGTGCCAGCAGTGAATCCCCAGGGGGGTCCTACGAGCAGTACTTC. It codes for CASSESPGGSYEQYF.